The source of this T cell receptor beta chain is a study of blood T cell repertoires in COVID-19. Study summary: The United States, Italy and Spain were the sources of the acute and convalescent COVID-19 samples. In each case, the material was cDNA or gDNA derived from T cells, B-cell-depleted T cells, or PBMCs.

CDR1 LGHDT and CDR2 YNNKEL come from the germline V gene (reference sequence). V was pared by 4 bases and J by 5 bases, with 15 bases between. This CDR3 is built from 15 residues. Data came from immunoSEQ multiplex PCR; TCRdb stores just in-frame clones and leaves some out. The sample has about 300,000 clones; about 85% are singletons. The rearrangement links TRBV3-1 (or the pseudogene TRBV3-2) to TRBJ2-1; D possibly corresponds to TRBD2 (6 bases). The clonotype was recovered from a man younger than 30 with active or convalescent COVID-19. The material sequenced was peripheral blood. Here the CDR3 reads CASSPLRDSHNEQFF. The CDR3 DNA reads TGTGCCAGCAGCCCACTCCGGGACTCACACAATGAGCAGTTCTTC.